A single sample gave rise to the 32 T cell receptor beta chains below, sequenced in a study of cytomegalovirus exposure and HLA in healthy donors. The PCR ran on 60 Vbeta and 13 Jbeta primers. Using immunoSEQ multiplex PCR, the repertoire was profiled, and TCRdb retains in-frame clones only, with some absent. The sample carries approximately 110,000 clones, 69% recorded once. The sample was PBMCs. The receptors stem from a woman aged 65 to 85 in good health and CMV-seropositive.

The chain is built from TRBV29-1 and TRBJ2-3; D unclear. V lost 3 bases, J lost 14 bases, and 12 bases lay in between. The CDR3 runs to 10 residues. Germline loops: CDR1 SQVTM, CDR2 ANQGSEA. The CDR3 DNA reads as TGCAGCGTTGATTTGTCGAGACTGTATTTT. It translates to CSVDLSRLYF.

This clone was detected only a few times. V and J are TRBV2 and TRBJ1-2; TRBD1 agrees at 8 bases. The junction had 5 bases not matched to a gene; V was cut back by 6 bases and J by 5 bases. This CDR3 has 13 residues. The germline V gene has CDR1 SNHLY and CDR2 FYNNEI. CDR3 amino acids: CASREDREYGYTF. The CDR3 DNA is TGTGCCAGCAGAGAGGACAGGGAATATGGCTACACCTTC.

The rearrangement uses TRBV7-2 and TRBJ2-7, with D possibly TRBD1 on 6 matching bases. This CDR3 region has 15 residues. Per germline, CDR1 SGHTA and CDR2 FQGNSA. Between the trimmed V and J ends, which lost 2 bases and 4 bases, there was a span of 15 bases. DNA for the CDR3: TGTGCCAGCAGCTTACATCCGGACAGAGGATACGAGCAGTACTTC. This gives the protein CASSLHPDRGYEQYF.

The CDR3 is CAWNLITETQYF. The CDR3 DNA reads as TGTGCCTGGAACCTAATCACGGAGACCCAGTACTTC. The chain is built from TRBV30 and TRBJ2-5; D is unclear. The germline V gene encodes CDR1 GTSNPN and CDR2 SVGIG (reference sequence). The CDR3 loop spans 12 amino acids. The ends were cut back, 4 bases at V and 5 bases at J, with 11 bases in the middle.

The chain joins TRBV5-1 to TRBJ1-6, with 9 positions matching TRBD1. Trimming took 2 bases from V and 9 from J; bases not matched to a gene: 3. Germline CDR1 SGHRS, CDR2 YFSETQ. The CDR3 is made up of 14 amino acids. CDR3 coding DNA: TGCGCCAGCAGCTTCGGGGACAGGGCTTCACCCCTCCACTTT. Protein product: CASSFGDRASPLHF.

This clone was observed many times. V and J are TRBV5-5 and TRBJ2-1; tentative D call: TRBD1 (5 bases). This CDR3 contains 15 residues. V was trimmed by 0 bases and J by 7 bases, leaving 14 bases between them. CDR1 is SGHKS and CDR2 is YYEKEE in the germline V gene (reference sequence). The DNA for the CDR3 is TGTGCCAGCAGCTTGGATCCGTCAGGGCTGAATGAGCAGTTCTTC. It yields the protein CASSLDPSGLNEQFF.

This clone has only one observation. The rearrangement joins TRBV6-5 to TRBJ1-5; no firm D call. The CDR3 runs to 13 residues. Trimming left V 1 base short and J 7 bases short, with 8 bases between. CDR1 is MNHEY and CDR2 is SVGAGI in the germline V gene. The CDR3 spells CASSYFREQPQHF. CDR3 coding DNA: TGTGCCAGCAGTTACTTTCGGGAACAGCCCCAGCATTTT.

The chain is built from TRBV21-1 and TRBJ2-1; TRBD2 is taken as the D call from the table, unchecked against the DNA. TRBV21-1 counts as a pseudogene. The CDR3 runs 21 residues. The CDR3 coding sequence is TGTGCCAGCAGCAAAGGATCCGTGAAGGGCAGCGGGGTAGTATGGAACAATGAGCAGTTCTTC. This sequence encodes CASSKGSVKGSGVVWNNEQFF.

This clone was counted once. This chain uses TRBV4-3 with TRBJ1-1; D possibly corresponds to TRBD1 (6 bases). Trimming pared 0 bases from V and 6 bases from J, leaving 17 bases between. CDR1 and CDR2 (germline): LGHNA, YSLEER. The CDR3 spans 16 residues. The CDR3: CASSQDRGRISAEAFF. Here the CDR3 DNA reads TGCGCCAGCAGCCAAGACAGGGGCCGGATCAGTGCTGAAGCTTTCTTT.

This chain uses TRBV30 with TRBJ2-3, with a weak D call TRBD2 (7 bases). Germline CDR1 is GTSNPN and CDR2 is SVGIG (reference sequence). This CDR3 is 14 amino acids long. Trimming removed 5 bases at V and 2 bases at J, with 14 bases between. The DNA for the CDR3 is TGTGCCTGGGTACGGGGGGCCTTCACAGATACGCAGTATTTT. Its translation is CAWVRGAFTDTQYF.

The V gene is TRBV10-3, the J gene TRBJ2-2; D is uncertain. CDR3 length: 16 residues. In germline, CDR1 is ENHRY, CDR2 SYGVKD. V was clipped by 5 bases and J by 1 base, with 14 bases between them. The CDR3 is CAISLVERKNTGELFF. As DNA, the CDR3 is TGTGCCATCAGTCTCGTGGAGCGTAAGAACACCGGGGAGCTGTTTTTT.

This clone was picked up a small number of times. The gene calls are TRBV7-9 and TRBJ1-1; TRBD1 agrees at 9 bases. Trimming at V came to 0 bases and at J to 6 bases, leaving 8 bases not matched to a gene. Germline-derived CDR1 and CDR2 are SEHNR and FQNEAQ (reference sequence). CDR3 length: 16 residues. CDR3 sequence reads: CASSLAIGQGLPEAFF. The CDR3 region has the DNA TGTGCCAGCAGCTTAGCGATCGGACAGGGGCTACCTGAAGCTTTCTTT. The complete variable domain, with remaining parts taken from reference TRBV7-9 and TRBJ1-1, reads DTGVSQNPRHKITKRGQNVTFRCDPISEHNRLYWYRQTLGQGPEFLTYFQNEAQLEKSRLLSDRFSAERPKGSFSTLEIQRTEQGDSAMYLCASSLAIGQGLPEAFFGQGTRLTVV.

This chain links TRBV6-5 with TRBJ2-5, with 9 bases fitting TRBD1. This CDR3 has 15 amino acids. In germline, CDR1 is MNHEY, CDR2 SVGAGI. Trimming at V came to 6 bases and at J to 6 bases, leaving 11 bases not matched to a gene. The CDR3: CASSQPGTGGKTQYF. CDR3 DNA: TGTGCCAGCAGCCAACCGGGTACAGGGGGCAAGACCCAGTACTTC.

This clone has a handful of counts. This rearrangement joins TRBV30 to TRBJ1-2; 9 positions match TRBD1. The V segment lost 3 bases and the J segment 8 bases; nucleotides outside the gene matches: 7. The CDR3 contains 13 residues. Germline V gene lookup returns CDR1 GTSNPN and CDR2 SVGIG (reference sequence). In DNA form, the CDR3 reads TGTGCCTGGAGGGGGACAGGGAGCGGCGGCTACACCTTC. This translates into CAWRGTGSGGYTF.

This clone was observed a single time. The V call is TRBV2, the J call TRBJ1-6; unclear D gene. The CDR3 is 14 amino acids. The germline V and J ends were trimmed by 4 bases and 6 bases, with 10 bases remaining between them. CDR1 is SNHLY and CDR2 is FYNNEI in the germline V gene. CDR3 sequence: CASSARFGNSPLHF. CDR3 in DNA: TGTGCCAGCAGTGCTCGGTTCGGTAATTCACCCCTCCACTTT.

The chain recombines TRBV12-5 with TRBJ2-7, with D unclear. Germline V gives CDR1 LGHNT, CDR2 FRNRAP. The CDR3 loop spans 17 amino acids. Trimming shortened V by 1 base and J by 0 bases, and 16 bases separated the two germline ends. In DNA, the CDR3 is TGTGCTAGTGGTTTGGACGGGTTCACTCACGTCTCCTACGAGCAGTACTTC. Amino acids: CASGLDGFTHVSYEQYF.

The CDR3 DNA reads TGTGCCAGCAGCGACAGGGGGAGTTCCGGGGAGCTGTTTTTT. It is translated as CASSDRGSSGELFF. This chain connects TRBV9 to TRBJ2-2; 8 nucleotides match TRBD1. The CDR3 has 14 amino acids. Germline V gene data show CDR1 as SGDLS and CDR2 as YYNGEE. Trimming at V came to 3 bases and at J to 6 bases, leaving 4 bases not matched to a gene.

The genes are TRBV6-1 and TRBJ2-7, with D maybe TRBD2 (6 bases). The CDR3 runs to 17 residues. Germline loops: CDR1 MNHNS, CDR2 SASEGT. Between the trimmed V and J ends, which lost 0 bases and 5 bases, there was a span of 20 bases. The CDR3 loop reads CASSEALGRLGLDEQYF. The CDR3 DNA reads as TGTGCCAGCAGTGAAGCGCTAGGGAGGTTGGGGTTAGACGAGCAGTACTTC.

The chain carries TRBV6-1 and TRBJ2-3; 13 nucleotides line up with TRBD2. The junction had 5 bases not matched to a gene; V was cut back by 4 bases and J by 1 base. Germline V gene lookup returns CDR1 MNHNS and CDR2 SASEGT. The CDR3 runs 17 residues. CDR3 in DNA: TGTGCCAGCAGTGGGACTAGCGGGGGCGGAGGCACAGATACGCAGTATTTT. Encoded protein: CASSGTSGGGGTDTQYF.

This clone was counted only a few times. The J gene is TRBJ1-6, the V gene TRBV11-2; D unresolved. V lost 3 bases and J lost 7, with 10 bases in between. Germline CDR1 is SGHAT and CDR2 is FQNNGV. This CDR3 region has 14 residues. The DNA of the CDR3 is TGTGCCAGCAGCTTCGCGACTTCAAATTCACCCCTCCACTTT. Translating it yields CASSFATSNSPLHF.

The chain employs TRBV6-6 and TRBJ1-3; D is possibly TRBD1 (5 bases). With 2 bases removed from V and 4 bases from J, the gap between germline ends came to 15 bases. This CDR3 has 16 residues. Germline CDR1 reads MNHNY; CDR2 reads SVGAGI (reference sequence). CDR3 DNA: TGTGCCAGCAGTTACCCACGGAGGGGACCAGGAAACACCATATATTTT. Its translation: CASSYPRRGPGNTIYF.

Only one count was recorded for this clone. DNA for the CDR3: TGTGCCAGCAGCCAAGAGTCCAGGACAGGGGGCTTAGAGACCCAGTACTTC. It specifies CASSQESRTGGLETQYF. The chain joins TRBV4-2 to TRBJ2-5; TRBD1 matches 11 bases. Germline CDR1 LGHNA, CDR2 YNFKEQ. Trimming took 0 bases from V and 4 from J; bases not matched to a gene: 7. The CDR3 consists of 17 residues.

The chain links TRBV30 to TRBJ2-7; the match to TRBD1 covers 12 bases. Germline V lookup: CDR1 GTSNPN, CDR2 SVGIG (reference sequence). J lost 2 bases, V lost 3 bases, and 11 bases had no gene match. This CDR3 comprises 17 residues. For the CDR3, the DNA is TGTGCCTGGAGAAGGTTGGGACAGGGGGCATATACCTACGAGCAGTACTTC. As protein: CAWRRLGQGAYTYEQYF.

This clone was recorded a few times. The chain employs TRBV10-3 and TRBJ2-5, with 11 positions matching TRBD2. Germline-derived CDR1 and CDR2 are ENHRY and SYGVKD. The CDR3 is 15 amino acids. Germline trimming cut 5 bases from V and 2 bases from J; bases unmatched to any gene: 4. The CDR3 DNA sequence: TGTGCCATCAGTACTAGCGGGGGCAATCAAGAGACCCAGTACTTC. Translating gives CAISTSGGNQETQYF.

This clone was seen only a few times. The chain links TRBV7-9 to TRBJ2-7, with TRBD1 as a possible D gene (6 bases). Germline values: CDR1 SEHNR, CDR2 FQNEAQ (reference sequence). Deletions cut 4 bases from V and 3 bases from J, with 16 bases between. CDR3 length: 15 amino acids. CDR3 in amino acids: CASSYEGVNFYEQYF. The CDR3 DNA sequence: TGTGCCAGCAGCTACGAGGGGGTAAATTTCTACGAGCAGTACTTC.

The rearrangement uses TRBV5-1 and TRBJ2-7; TRBD1 might be the D (6 bases). The CDR3 has 14 amino acids. With 0 bases removed from V and 0 bases from J, the gap between germline ends came to 7 bases. Germline CDR1 SGHRS, CDR2 YFSETQ. The CDR3 coding sequence is TGCGCCAGCAGCTTGGGGGACAACTCCTACGAGCAGTACTTC. Translation: CASSLGDNSYEQYF.

The chain is built from TRBV6-1 and TRBJ2-7; 8 bases map to TRBD2. The CDR3 runs 14 residues. The V gene end was trimmed by 3 bases and the J gene end by 3 bases; junction bases not matched to a gene: 4. CDR1 is MNHNS and CDR2 is SASEGT in the germline V gene. Written as DNA, the CDR3 is TGTGCCAGCAGTGACCCGGGGGGGAACTACGAGCAGTACTTC. It encodes CASSDPGGNYEQYF.

This clone came up a few times. The chain links TRBV7-9 to TRBJ2-5; TRBD2 is a possible D gene (6 bases). The V gene's germline CDR1 is SEHNR and CDR2 FQNEAQ (reference sequence). This CDR3 is built from 13 residues. V was clipped by 2 bases and J by 7 bases, with 11 bases between them. DNA for the CDR3: TGTGCCAGCAGCTTACTAGCGTCGGGGACCCAGTACTTC. Residues: CASSLLASGTQYF.

V and J are TRBV7-9 and TRBJ1-3; D unclear. From germline, CDR1 is SEHNR and CDR2 FQNEAQ (reference sequence). V was trimmed by 5 bases and J by 0 bases, leaving 11 bases between them. The CDR3 is 15 amino acids. CDR3 in DNA: TGTGCCAGCAGCACGGACGGGAGCTCTGGAAACACCATATATTTT. Protein product: CASSTDGSSGNTIYF.

This clone was detected once. V and J are TRBV4-1 and TRBJ2-2; TRBD1 aligns across 7 bases. Germline V gene sequence: CDR1 MGHRA, CDR2 YSYEKL. Trimming took 1 base from V and 1 from J; bases not matched to a gene: 9. The CDR3 has 18 amino acids. The CDR3 reads CASSQVRGQSRNTGELFF. The CDR3 nucleotides are TGCGCCAGCAGCCAAGTACGGGGACAGTCAAGGAACACCGGGGAGCTGTTTTTT.

This rearrangement joins TRBV18 to TRBJ1-1; TRBD1 aligns across 9 bases. CDR1 is KGHSH and CDR2 is LQKENI in the germline V gene. V lost 2 bases and J lost 2; bases outside the gene matches: 6. The CDR3 consists of 16 residues. The CDR3 nucleotides read TGTGCCAGCTCACCAGGGATAACAGGGGGCAACACTGAAGCTTTCTTT. Translating it yields CASSPGITGGNTEAFF.

This chain links TRBV7-2 with TRBJ1-2; no reliable D call. CDR1 and CDR2 (germline): SGHTA, FQGNSA. The CDR3 extends over 14 amino acids. V dropped 5 bases and J dropped 4 bases, with 14 bases sitting between them. The DNA for the CDR3 is TGTGCCAGCAGCCAACGAGAGTATGGCTATGGCTACACCTTC. Encoded protein: CASSQREYGYGYTF. Full variable domain (rest looked up from reference TRBV7-2 and TRBJ1-2): GAGVSQSPSNKVTEKGKDVELRCDPISGHTALYWYRQSLGQGLEFLIYFQGNSAPDKSGLPSDRFSAERTGGSVSTLTIQRTQQEDSAVYLCASSQREYGYGYTFGSGTRLTVV.